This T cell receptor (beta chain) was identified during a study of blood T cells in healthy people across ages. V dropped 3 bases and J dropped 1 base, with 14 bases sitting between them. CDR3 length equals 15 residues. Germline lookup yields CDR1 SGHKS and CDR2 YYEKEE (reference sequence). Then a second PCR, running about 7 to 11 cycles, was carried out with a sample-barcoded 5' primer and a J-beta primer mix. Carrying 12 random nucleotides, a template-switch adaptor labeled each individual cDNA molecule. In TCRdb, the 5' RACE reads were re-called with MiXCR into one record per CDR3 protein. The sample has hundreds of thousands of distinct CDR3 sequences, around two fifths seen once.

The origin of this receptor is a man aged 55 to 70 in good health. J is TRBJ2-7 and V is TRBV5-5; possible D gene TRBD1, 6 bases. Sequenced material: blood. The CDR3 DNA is TGTGCCAGCAGCTCCGATACAGGGTTATCCTACGAGCAGTACTTC. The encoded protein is CASSSDTGLSYEQYF.